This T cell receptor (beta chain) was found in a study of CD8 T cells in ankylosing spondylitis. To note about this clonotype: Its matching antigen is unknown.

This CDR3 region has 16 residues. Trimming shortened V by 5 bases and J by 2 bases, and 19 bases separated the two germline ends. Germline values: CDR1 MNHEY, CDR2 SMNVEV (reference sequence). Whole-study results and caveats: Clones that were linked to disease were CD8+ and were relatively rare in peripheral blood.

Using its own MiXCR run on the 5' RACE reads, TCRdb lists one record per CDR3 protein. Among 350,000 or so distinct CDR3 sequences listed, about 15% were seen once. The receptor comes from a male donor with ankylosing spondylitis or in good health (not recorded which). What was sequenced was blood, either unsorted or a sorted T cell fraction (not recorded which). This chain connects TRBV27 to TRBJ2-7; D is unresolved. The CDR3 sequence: CASSRLSVGNPYEQYF. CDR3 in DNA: TGTGCCAGCAGTCGTTTGTCGGTGGGGAACCCCTACGAGCAGTACTTC.